Listed here is a single T cell receptor beta chain. What it recognizes is unknown. The data belong to a study of T cell repertoires and HLA-DP antigens. V was cut by 4 bases and J by 2 bases, with 11 bases left in between. This CDR3 region has 14 residues. Germline V gene lookup returns CDR1 KGHSH and CDR2 LQKENI. Study observations and caveats: Previously undetected clones averaged roughly 40% and 52% against the two alleles respectively.

Each pre-culture CD4+ sample aimed for hundreds of thousands of T cell genomes at deep resolution. Sequencing was performed with immunoSEQ multiplex PCR; in TCRdb, only in-frame clones are kept and a portion is missing. Among around 100,000 clones listed, around 92% were seen once. The TCR comes from a woman younger than 35 in good health and CMV-seronegative. The chain employs TRBV18 and TRBJ1-1; D is uncertain. Source material: CD4+ T cells from PBMCs. CDR3 loop: CASSLIGANTEAFF. The CDR3 nucleotides read TGTGCCAGCTCACTCATCGGAGCAAACACTGAAGCTTTCTTT.